Below, 29 T cell receptor beta chains from the same sample are listed, as sequenced in a study of cytomegalovirus exposure and HLA in healthy donors. The PCR contained 60 Vbeta and 13 Jbeta primers. TCRdb's table, derived via immunoSEQ multiplex PCR, lists solely in-frame clones and lacks some. The sample contains 110,000 to 150,000 clones, 82% of which appear only once. Sequenced: PBMCs. These receptors were taken from a male donor in good health and CMV-seronegative.

This clone turned up a few times. A junction boundary mismatches the germline segment, possibly from a read error. The V gene is TRBV7-9, the J gene TRBJ2-1; possibly TRBD1 for D (6 bases). Germline values: CDR1 SEHNR, CDR2 FQNEAQ (reference sequence). The CDR3 loop spans 18 amino acids. The CDR3 DNA is TGTTCCAGCAGCTTCCCGAAGACAGGTATGAAGTCCTACAATGAGCAGTTCTTC. As protein: CSSSFPKTGMKSYNEQFF.

V gene TRBV21-1 combines with J gene TRBJ1-1; TRBD1, the table's D call, was not compared with the DNA. TRBV21-1 has pseudogene status. This CDR3 region has 15 residues. This chain's CDR3 is CASSNLGTGWTEAFF. CDR3 coding DNA: TGTGCCAGCAGCAACCTGGGGACAGGGTGGACTGAAGCTTTCTTT.

The V and J genes are TRBV19 and TRBJ2-7, with D possibly being TRBD2 (6 bases). The ends were cut back, 3 bases at V and 7 bases at J, with 13 bases in the middle. Germline V gene lookup returns CDR1 LNHDA and CDR2 SQIVND (reference sequence). The CDR3 runs 13 residues. The CDR3 sequence is CASSIGLASEQYF. CDR3 nucleotide sequence: TGTGCCAGTAGTATCGGTCTAGCGAGTGAGCAGTACTTC.

This clone was seen once. The chain couples TRBV28 to TRBJ1-1; possible D gene TRBD1, 5 bases. The CDR3 sequence is 15 residues long. Trimming left V 4 bases short and J 3 bases short, with 15 bases between. CDR1 is MDHEN and CDR2 is SYDVKM in the germline V gene. DNA of the CDR3: TGTGCCAGCAGTTCCATGGGCGGGGGAGACACTGAAGCTTTCTTT. Its protein product is CASSSMGGGDTEAFF.

This chain joins TRBV25-1 and TRBJ2-3, with 9 bases fitting TRBD2. V was clipped by 4 bases and J by 5 bases; unmatched bases: 7. Looked up from germline, CDR1 is MGHDK and CDR2 is SYGVNS. This CDR3 has 15 amino acids. This CDR3 reads CASSALAGPGDTQYF. The CDR3, as DNA: TGTGCCAGCAGTGCCCTAGCGGGGCCGGGAGATACGCAGTATTTT.

The chain uses TRBV2 and TRBJ2-6, with D possibly matching TRBD1 (5 bases). The V gene lost 3 bases and the J gene lost 0 bases, with 12 bases spanning the gap. Germline-derived CDR1 and CDR2 are SNHLY and FYNNEI. The CDR3 has 17 residues. CDR3 bases: TGTGCCAGCAGTGAGTCGCAGGGAAGCTCTGGGGCCAACGTCCTGACTTTC. It translates to CASSESQGSSGANVLTF.

The chain combines TRBV10-2 with TRBJ1-5, with a possible D match to TRBD1 (5 bases). Trimming pared 4 bases from V and 5 bases from J, leaving 9 bases between. The V gene's germline CDR1 is WSHSY and CDR2 SAAADI. This CDR3 contains 13 residues. The CDR3 bases are TGCGCCAGCAGTGGACAGCAAGATCAGCCCCAGCATTTT. Translating it yields CASSGQQDQPQHF.

This sequence joins TRBV11-2 and TRBJ2-7; no clear D. Germline V gene sequence: CDR1 SGHAT, CDR2 FQNNGV. Deletions cut 5 bases from V and 2 bases from J, with 10 bases between. The CDR3 is made up of 13 amino acids. CDR3 sequence (DNA): TGTGCCAGCAGCCTCGGTGTGACCTACGAGCAGTACTTC. Translation: CASSLGVTYEQYF.

This rearrangement joins TRBV28 to TRBJ2-7, with 13 bases matching TRBD2. The CDR3 has 17 amino acids. In germline, CDR1 is MDHEN, CDR2 SYDVKM. Trimming at V came to 4 bases and at J to 8 bases, leaving 14 bases not matched to a gene. In nucleotides, the CDR3 is TGTGCCAGCAGTTCAATCAGGACTAGCGGGGGCGGGGGCAAGCAGTACTTC. It specifies CASSSIRTSGGGGKQYF.

This clone has only a few counts. J is TRBJ2-3 and V is TRBV7-2, with no clear D. The CDR3 is 13 amino acids. Trimming shortened V by 5 bases and J by 6 bases, and 12 bases separated the two germline ends. CDR1 and CDR2 (germline): SGHTA, FQGNSA. The CDR3 here is CASSQPARDTQYF. Written as DNA, the CDR3 is TGTGCCAGCAGCCAGCCCGCTAGGGATACGCAGTATTTT.

The rearrangement joins TRBV10-1 to TRBJ2-3, with 12 bases identical to TRBD2. Trimming cost V 2 bases and J 3 bases; bases outside gene matches: 12. This CDR3 has 19 residues. From germline, CDR1 is WNHNN and CDR2 SYGVQD (reference sequence). CDR3 amino acids: CASSEPTSGGDSMTDTQYF. As DNA, the CDR3 is TGCGCCAGCAGTGAGCCGACTAGCGGGGGAGATAGCATGACAGATACGCAGTATTTT.

The chain employs TRBV28 and TRBJ1-1, with D maybe TRBD1 (5 bases). The CDR3 covers 13 residues. Trimming removed 8 bases from V and 0 bases from J, with 10 bases in between. CDR1 and CDR2 from the germline V gene are MDHEN and SYDVKM. The chain's CDR3 is CASQDSMNTEAFF. The DNA of the CDR3 is TGTGCCAGCCAAGACAGCATGAACACTGAAGCTTTCTTT.

The chain links TRBV21-1 to TRBJ2-7; TRBD1, the D gene given by the table, was not confirmed from the DNA. TRBV21-1 is shown as a pseudogene. This CDR3 is built from 17 residues. CDR3 in DNA: TGTGCCAGCAGCAGTAGGGACAGGGGAGACGGGATCTACGAGCAGTACTTC. The encoded protein is CASSSRDRGDGIYEQYF.

The V gene is TRBV7-6, the J gene TRBJ2-7, with TRBD2 matching 9 bases. Germline CDR1 is SGHVS and CDR2 is FNYEAQ. The V and J ends lost 5 bases and 2 bases, in that order; junction bases with no gene match: 4. The CDR3 spans 14 residues. CDR3 sequence: CASSPLAGTYEQYF. As DNA, the CDR3 is TGTGCCAGCAGCCCTCTAGCGGGGACCTACGAGCAGTACTTC.

The chain employs TRBV9 and TRBJ1-5; 7 positions agree with TRBD1. Germline V gene sequence: CDR1 SGDLS, CDR2 YYNGEE. V gave up 3 bases and J gave up 3 bases; unmatched junction bases: 6. This CDR3 contains 15 residues. This CDR3 is CASSAGTAYNQPQHF. CDR3 DNA: TGTGCCAGCAGCGCCGGGACAGCATACAATCAGCCCCAGCATTTT.

V and J are TRBV5-1 and TRBJ2-1, with 10 bases identical to TRBD2. Trimming removed 0 bases from V and 9 bases from J; junction bases left unmatched: 6. This CDR3 comprises 15 residues. Germline V gene sequence: CDR1 SGHRS, CDR2 YFSETQ. CDR3 in DNA: TGCGCCAGCAGCTTGGAGCTAGCGGGAGTTAGTGAGCAGTTCTTC. Its translation: CASSLELAGVSEQFF.

The chain recombines TRBV7-2 with TRBJ1-1; D ambiguous. The CDR3 spans 13 residues. Germline loops: CDR1 SGHTA, CDR2 FQGNSA. The ends were cut back, 4 bases at V and 6 bases at J, with 12 bases in the middle. In DNA, the CDR3 is TGTGCCAGCAGCTCCCCTCTGAGGGCTGAAGCTTTCTTT. Translating it yields CASSSPLRAEAFF. Combining the CDR3 with reference TRBV7-2 and TRBJ1-1 gives the whole variable domain GAGVSQSPSNKVTEKGKDVELRCDPISGHTALYWYRQSLGQGLEFLIYFQGNSAPDKSGLPSDRFSAERTGGSVSTLTIQRTQQEDSAVYLCASSSPLRAEAFFGQGTRLTVV.

This chain uses TRBV11-3 with TRBJ2-7; 9 bases fit TRBD1. The CDR3 contains 15 residues. The V gene end was trimmed by 1 base and the J gene end by 6 bases; junction bases not matched to a gene: 7. Germline V gene lookup returns CDR1 SGHNT and CDR2 YENEEA. CDR3: CASSLGGQGPGEQYF. The CDR3 region has the DNA TGTGCCAGCAGCTTAGGGGGACAGGGCCCCGGCGAGCAGTACTTC.

The V and J genes are TRBV7-2 and TRBJ2-1; D possibly corresponds to TRBD1 (6 bases). Trimming cost V 3 bases and J 0 bases, with 18 bases left between them. CDR3 size: 18 residues. The V gene's germline CDR1 is SGHTA and CDR2 FQGNSA. CDR3 nucleotide sequence: TGTGCCAGCAGCTTGGACAGTTTGGGGTCAAGCTCCTACAATGAGCAGTTCTTC. Protein: CASSLDSLGSSSYNEQFF. Together with reference TRBV7-2 and TRBJ2-1, the CDR3 gives the full variable domain: GAGVSQSPSNKVTEKGKDVELRCDPISGHTALYWYRQSLGQGLEFLIYFQGNSAPDKSGLPSDRFSAERTGGSVSTLTIQRTQQEDSAVYLCASSLDSLGSSSYNEQFFGPGTRLTVL.

The V call is TRBV7-6, the J call TRBJ2-3; 8 nucleotides align to TRBD1. V lost 1 base to trimming and J lost 0 bases; unmatched junction nucleotides: 9. Germline V gene lookup returns CDR1 SGHVS and CDR2 FNYEAQ. The CDR3 extends over 18 amino acids. The CDR3 DNA is TGTGCCAGCAGCTTAGGGGTGGCGCGACAGGGGAGCACAGATACGCAGTATTTT. This gives the protein CASSLGVARQGSTDTQYF.

The V call is TRBV18, the J call TRBJ2-1; a weak D match, TRBD2 (7 bases). CDR3 length equals 17 residues. The V end lost 0 bases, the J end lost 6 bases, and 18 bases lay between the germline ends. Per germline, CDR1 KGHSH and CDR2 LQKENI. The CDR3 loop is CASSPPGAGATLNEQFF. For the CDR3, the DNA is TGTGCCAGCTCACCACCGGGGGCGGGGGCGACCCTCAATGAGCAGTTCTTC.

This clone was picked up a small number of times. The chain carries TRBV19 and TRBJ1-6; D unresolved. V was pared by 5 bases and J by 6 bases, with 5 bases between. The CDR3 length is 12 residues. Germline V gene lookup returns CDR1 LNHDA and CDR2 SQIVND (reference sequence). This chain's CDR3 is CASSLINSPLHF. The CDR3 DNA follows: TGTGCCAGTAGTCTAATTAATTCACCCCTCCACTTT.

The chain joins TRBV7-6 to TRBJ2-3, with 7 bases aligning to TRBD1. Germline trimming cut 8 bases from V and 3 bases from J; bases unmatched to any gene: 14. CDR1 SGHVS and CDR2 FNYEAQ come from the germline V gene. The CDR3 runs to 16 residues. The CDR3 loop is CASGLVRQGATDTQYF. The CDR3 nucleotides read TGTGCCAGCGGGCTAGTTAGACAGGGAGCAACAGATACGCAGTATTTT.

V is TRBV27 and J is TRBJ2-1; 9 bases align to TRBD1. Trimming cost V 8 bases and J 9 bases; bases outside gene matches: 11. The germline V gene encodes CDR1 MNHEY and CDR2 SMNVEV (reference sequence). This CDR3 comprises 14 residues. CDR3 coding DNA: TGTGCCAGCGTATCACAGGGGGCCTTTGGTGAGCAGTTCTTC. Amino acids: CASVSQGAFGEQFF.

The V call is TRBV5-4, the J call TRBJ2-5; 7 bases line up with TRBD1. V was pared by 4 bases and J by 1 base, with 4 bases of the junction left unmatched. This CDR3 comprises 14 residues. Germline lookup yields CDR1 SGHNT and CDR2 YYREEE (reference sequence). The chain's CDR3 is CASSQSGGQETQYF. The CDR3 coding sequence is TGTGCCAGCAGCCAATCAGGGGGCCAAGAGACCCAGTACTTC.

In DNA, the CDR3 is TGTGCCAGCAGGGAACCCTTTGCGGTCGACACCGGGGAGCTGTTTTTT. Encoded protein: CASREPFAVDTGELFF. The chain has TRBV7-3 and TRBJ2-2; D gene unclear. The CDR3 contains 16 residues. Germline assignment: CDR1 SGHTA and CDR2 FQGTGA. V was cut by 6 bases and J by 3 bases, with 17 bases left in between.

The V gene is TRBV5-1, the J gene TRBJ2-1, with TRBD2 identical over 12 bases. The CDR3 runs to 20 residues. The J segment lost 0 bases and the V segment lost 4 bases, leaving 14 bases of the junction unmatched. CDR1 and CDR2 (germline): SGHRS, YFSETQ. The CDR3 region is CASSPQWTRTSGDSYNEQFF. The CDR3 nucleotides are TGCGCCAGCAGCCCCCAATGGACAAGGACTAGCGGGGACTCCTACAATGAGCAGTTCTTC. The variable domain in full, completed from reference TRBV5-1 and TRBJ2-1, reads KAGVTQTPRYLIKTRGQQVTLSCSPISGHRSVSWYQQTPGQGLQFLFEYFSETQRNKGNFPGRFSGRQFSNSRSEMNVSTLELGDSALYLCASSPQWTRTSGDSYNEQFFGPGTRLTVL.

This chain uses TRBV6-6 with TRBJ1-1, with D perhaps TRBD1 (5 bases). Germline V gene data show CDR1 as MNHNY and CDR2 as SVGAGI (reference sequence). With 5 bases removed from V and 5 bases from J, the gap between germline ends came to 15 bases. The CDR3 runs 14 residues. CDR3 protein: CASSNKGMGTEAFF. CDR3 bases: TGTGCCAGCAGTAACAAGGGGATGGGTACTGAAGCTTTCTTT.

This rearrangement joins TRBV5-5 to TRBJ1-1; 8 nucleotides align to TRBD1. V gave up 4 bases and J gave up 7 bases; unmatched junction bases: 9. The CDR3 consists of 14 residues. The germline CDR1 and CDR2 sequences are SGHKS and YYEKEE (reference sequence). The CDR3 nucleotides are TGTGCCAGCAGCCTCAGGACAGGGTATCTTGAAGCTTTCTTT. This codes for CASSLRTGYLEAFF.